Listed below are T cell receptor beta chains from one sample, sequenced in a study of T cells after yellow fever vaccination. One entry per CDR3 protein, called by TCRdb with MiXCR from the 5' RACE reads. The table has around 350,000 distinct CDR3 sequences, around a tenth seen once. The source was PBMCs, collected on the day of the first yellow fever vaccination. The receptors were sampled from a man between 18 and 29 years old who received the YFV17D yellow fever vaccine. Each CDR3 is given with its conserved first and last residue. Each record gives: J gene, V gene, D gene, clone size, CDR3 DNA, CDR3 protein. D genes are given only for firm matches. Some rows have no size entry. The others give once, few or many, or a class for an expanded clone.

TRBJ2-1,TRBV6-1,TRBD2,-,TGTGCCAGCGGGACTAGTCCCGCGGGTGAGCAGTTCTTC,CASGTSPAGEQFF
TRBJ1-2,TRBV30,-,few,TGTGCCTGGACAGACGCAGGGATCGGCTATGGCTACACCTTC,CAWTDAGIGYGYTF
TRBJ2-1,TRBV4-2,TRBD2,many,TGTGCCAGCAGCCAAGATGGGACTAGCGGCTACAATGAGCAGTTCTTC,CASSQDGTSGYNEQFF
TRBJ2-5,TRBV20-1,-,-,TGCAGTGCTAGAGATGTGCAGGGAGGTCAAGAGACCCAGTACTTC,CSARDVQGGQETQYF
TRBJ2-3,TRBV27,TRBD1,many,TGTGCCAGTCAAATCAGGGGGCGACGAGGGGATACGCAGTATTTT,CASQIRGRRGDTQYF
TRBJ2-7,TRBV4-1,-,few,TGCGCCAGCAGCCAAGCGGATCTCCTAACTTTCTACGAGCAGTACTTC,CASSQADLLTFYEQYF
TRBJ1-1,TRBV5-1,-,many,TGCGCCAGCAGCCTGGGGGGACCCCAGGCGGGCACTGAAGCTTTCTTT,CASSLGGPQAGTEAFF
TRBJ1-3,TRBV20-1,-,-,TGCAGTGCTAGGCACTTGCAGGGTCTAGGAAACACCATATATTTT,CSARHLQGLGNTIYF
TRBJ1-4,TRBV24-1,TRBD1,few,TGTGCCACCAGTGATACCGGGACAGCCTCGGGAAAACTGTTTTTT,CATSDTGTASGKLFF
TRBJ2-5,TRBV5-4,-,-,TGTGCCAGCAGCTTGGAGCTTGACGGGGGCCCGGAAGAGACCCAGTACTTC,CASSLELDGGPEETQYF
TRBJ2-1,TRBV5-1,-,-,TGCGCCAGCAGTGTGGGGCTCGATGAGCAGTTCTTC,CASSVGLDEQFF
TRBJ2-1,TRBV12-3/TRBV12-4,TRBD2,-,TGTGCCAGCAGTCTCCCAACTAGCGGGGGGGCCTACAATGAGCAGTTCTTC,CASSLPTSGGAYNEQFF
TRBJ1-2,TRBV18,TRBD1,-,TGTGCCAGCTCACCGACCGAGGGGGCGAACTATGGCTACACCTTC,CASSPTEGANYGYTF
TRBJ2-5,TRBV6-2/TRBV6-3,TRBD2,-,TGTGCCAGCATCCGCGGGGGGGCAGAAGAGACCCAGTACTTC,CASIRGGAEETQYF
TRBJ2-4,TRBV6-1,-,-,TGTGCCAGCAGGGCGCGGTGGGCCTTGGGCATTCAGTACTTC,CASRARWALGIQYF
TRBJ2-3,TRBV7-9,-,few,TGTGCCAGCAGCTTAGACGGGGGACGGTTAGATACGCAGTATTTT,CASSLDGGRLDTQYF
TRBJ2-1,TRBV5-1,-,-,TGCGCCACCGCTCCCCGGGTTGGGGGGAATGAGCAGTTCTTC,CATAPRVGGNEQFF
TRBJ2-3,TRBV7-8,TRBD1,few,TGTGCCAGCAGCTTACAACAGGGGGCGGGAGATACGCAGTATTTT,CASSLQQGAGDTQYF
TRBJ1-1,TRBV5-4,TRBD1,-,TGTGCCAGCAGCTCGGACAGGCACACTGAAGCTTTCTTT,CASSSDRHTEAFF
TRBJ1-3,TRBV10-3,TRBD1,-,TGTGCCATCAGTAGGGACAGCTCTGGAAACACCATATATTTT,CAISRDSSGNTIYF
TRBJ1-2,TRBV6-5,-,-,TGTGCCAGCAGTTACTCGATGGCGGCTTCTAACTATGGCTACACCTTC,CASSYSMAASNYGYTF
TRBJ2-5,TRBV5-1,TRBD2,few,TGCGCCAGCAGCTCGGGGGGGCCAGAAGAGACCCAGTACTTC,CASSSGGPEETQYF
TRBJ1-2,TRBV6-2/TRBV6-3,-,-,TGTGCCAGCAGTTACTCGATTTCTTTTGGCTACACCTTC,CASSYSISFGYTF
TRBJ1-2,TRBV7-2,-,few,TGTGCCAGCAGCTTAGATAGGAGAAATGGCTACACCTTC,CASSLDRRNGYTF
TRBJ2-3,TRBV27,-,few,TGTGCCAGCAGTTTAACTGTCACAGATACGCAGTATTTT,CASSLTVTDTQYF
TRBJ1-2,TRBV10-1,-,-,TGCGCCAACACGAGGACTGACTATGGCTACACCTTC,CANTRTDYGYTF
TRBJ2-7,TRBV25-1,-,-,TGTGCCAGCAGTGAACATGGACTGTACGAGCAGTACTTC,CASSEHGLYEQYF
TRBJ2-2,TRBV4-3,TRBD1,-,TGCGCCAGCAGCCCCCTTGGGACAGCGAACACCGGGGAGCTGTTTTTT,CASSPLGTANTGELFF
TRBJ2-2,TRBV6-2/TRBV6-3,TRBD1,few,TGTGCCAGCAATCCAGACAGGGGAAAAACCGGGGAGCTGTTTTTT,CASNPDRGKTGELFF
TRBJ2-6,TRBV18,TRBD1,few,TGTGCCAGCTCACCGGGACAGCTATCTGGGGCCAACGTCCTGACTTTC,CASSPGQLSGANVLTF